This T cell receptor (beta chain) was recorded in a study of shared clonotypes between healthy human individuals. Study-wide results and caveats: Generation probabilities were higher for clonotypes shared across all four sorted-subset donors than for unshared ones.

Every contributor of samples was a Caucasian grown-up residing in Nashville, Tennessee. Germline assignment: CDR1 SGHRS and CDR2 YFSETQ. The CDR3 is made up of 15 amino acids. As to this clone: Its specificity is not known. The junction shows a germline mismatch at one end, possibly a read error.

Researchers ran the assay at a deep level. Genomic DNA (from each subset) was split evenly across several immunoSEQ plates. Repertoires were generated with immunoSEQ multiplex PCR, while TCRdb's copy carries only in-frame clones and drops some. The profile shows over a million clones, roughly 96% of them singletons. The sequenced sample was naive CD4+ T cells sorted from blood. The sample's subset: CD45RA+ positively selected. This receptor was taken from a man in his thirties or forties in good health. The chain carries TRBV5-1 and TRBJ2-1; 10 bases align to TRBD2. The CDR3 region has the DNA TGCGCCAGCAGCATCGGACTAGCGGACTACTATGAGCAGTTCTTC. Translation: CASSIGLADYYEQFF. Filled out from reference TRBV5-1 and TRBJ2-1, the complete variable domain reads KAGVTQTPRYLIKTRGQQVTLSCSPISGHRSVSWYQQTPGQGLQFLFEYFSETQRNKGNFPGRFSGRQFSNSRSEMNVSTLELGDSALYLCASSIGLADYYEQFFGPGTRLTVL.